The next 8 T cell receptor beta chains were all read from a single sample in a study of T cells in localized non-small cell lung cancer. The table came from immunoSEQ multiplex PCR; TCRdb's copy has only in-frame clones and leaves some out. The data show roughly 1,900 clones, with under 25% seen just once and 15% held by the top ten. The sample in question was lung tumor tissue, obtained before any cancer treatment. The receptors were sampled from a female donor at least 60 years old with stage II squamous cell lung carcinoma.

In its sample, this clone was seen a few times. This rearrangement joins TRBV30 to TRBJ1-1; D is uncertain. Per the germline V gene, CDR1 is GTSNPN and CDR2 is SVGIG (reference sequence). This CDR3 is 12 amino acids long. V was trimmed by 2 bases and J by 2 bases, leaving 6 bases between them. DNA of the CDR3: TGTGCCTGGAGTCGGACCAACACTGAAGCTTTCTTT. Translation: CAWSRTNTEAFF.

This chain links TRBV28 with TRBJ2-7; 7 nucleotides agree with TRBD1. Germline lookup yields CDR1 MDHEN and CDR2 SYDVKM. J was trimmed by 7 bases and V by 5 bases; bases with no gene match: 11. CDR3 length: 14 amino acids. For the CDR3, the DNA is TGTGCCAGCAGTCGAGGGGGCAGGGCCGAGGAGCAGTACGTC. Protein sequence: CASSRGGRAEEQYV.

This chain connects TRBV18 to TRBJ2-3; D not resolved. The CDR3 runs 12 residues. Deletions cut 0 bases from V and 5 bases from J, with 3 bases between. Germline CDR1 KGHSH, CDR2 LQKENI. In DNA form, the CDR3 reads TGTGCCAGCTCACCACCGCTAGATACGCAGTATTTT. Translated: CASSPPLDTQYF.

This clone occurred a few times. V usage is TRBV15 and J usage is TRBJ2-5; D is ambiguous. Germline CDR1 LNHNV, CDR2 YYDKDF (reference sequence). V was trimmed by 2 bases and J by 1 base, leaving 11 bases between them. CDR3 size: 15 residues. CDR3: CATSRNAGLQETQYF. CDR3 sequence (DNA): TGTGCCACCAGCAGAAATGCTGGGCTCCAAGAGACCCAGTACTTC.

V gene TRBV14 combines with J gene TRBJ1-1; D unresolved. The CDR3 is 14 residues long. Looked up from germline, CDR1 is SGHDN and CDR2 is FVKESK. V lost 4 bases, J lost 3 bases, and 12 bases lay in between. DNA for the CDR3: TGTGCCAGCAGCCCCACCTGGGGAGACACTGAAGCTTTCTTT. Its translation: CASSPTWGDTEAFF. Using reference TRBV14 and TRBJ1-1 for the parts outside the CDR3, the full variable domain is EAGVTQFPSHSVIEKGQTVTLRCDPISGHDNLYWYRRVMGKEIKFLLHFVKESKQDESGMPNNRFLAERTGGTYSTLKVQPAELEDSGVYFCASSPTWGDTEAFFGQGTRLTVV.

This clone was seen a few times. This rearrangement joins TRBV18 to TRBJ2-1, with 14 bases matching TRBD2. J was trimmed by 6 bases and V by 0 bases; bases with no gene match: 7. The CDR3 loop spans 18 amino acids. The germline CDR1 and CDR2 sequences are KGHSH and LQKENI. The CDR3, as DNA: TGTGCCAGCTCACCACCCGGGACTAGCGGGAGATCGGGCAATGAGCAGTTCTTC. Translating gives CASSPPGTSGRSGNEQFF. The full variable domain, in which reference TRBV18 and TRBJ2-1 provide the parts outside the CDR3, is NAGVMQNPRHLVRRRGQEARLRCSPMKGHSHVYWYRQLPEEGLKFMVYLQKENIIDESGMPKERFSAEFPKEGPSILRIQQVVRGDSAAYFCASSPPGTSGRSGNEQFFGPGTRLTVL.

This clone turned up a few times. The rearrangement uses TRBV11-3 and TRBJ1-4; TRBD1 might be the D (5 bases). V was shortened by 2 bases and J by 7 bases, with 14 bases between the two germline ends. CDR3 length: 15 amino acids. The germline gives CDR1 SGHNT, CDR2 YENEEA. This CDR3 reads CASSLFAQGGEKLFF. Here the CDR3 DNA reads TGTGCCAGCAGCTTATTCGCCCAGGGAGGTGAAAAACTGTTTTTT.

This chain joins TRBV14 and TRBJ2-3; TRBD2 might be the D (6 bases). Per the germline V gene, CDR1 is SGHDN and CDR2 is FVKESK. Trimming removed 0 bases at V and 7 bases at J, with 14 bases between. This CDR3 is 15 amino acids long. The CDR3 region has the DNA TGTGCCAGCAGCCAAGAGTGGGCGGGGCCCCATACGCAGTATTTT. Translation: CASSQEWAGPHTQYF.